Below, 11 T cell receptor beta chains from the same sample are listed, as sequenced in a study of OX40 agonist ivuxolimab in advanced cancers. The repertoire was sequenced with immunoSEQ multiplex PCR; TCRdb's copy has only in-frame clones and lacks some. Of 60,000 to 95,000 clones in the sample, approximately 81% were seen once. Specimen: CD4+ or CD8+ T cells sorted from blood, collected in a trial of the OX40 agonist ivuxolimab. The receptors originated from an adult with an advanced solid tumor such as melanoma, head and neck, liver or kidney cancer.

The rearrangement links TRBV27 to TRBJ2-7, with no clear D. Germline V gene lookup returns CDR1 MNHEY and CDR2 SMNVEV (reference sequence). V was trimmed by 2 bases and J by 3 bases, leaving 8 bases between them. The CDR3 runs 13 residues. The CDR3 sequence is CASSLGQHYEQYF. DNA of the CDR3: TGTGCCAGCAGTTTAGGCCAGCACTACGAGCAGTACTTC.

The chain combines TRBV5-1 with TRBJ2-2, with TRBD2 identical over 7 bases. The CDR3 length is 15 residues. After removal of 6 bases from V and 5 bases from J, the junction contained 10 bases not matched to a gene. Germline-derived CDR1 and CDR2 are SGHRS and YFSETQ. CDR3 region: CASTKLALETGELFF. The CDR3 DNA follows: TGCGCCAGCACTAAACTAGCGCTGGAAACCGGGGAGCTGTTTTTT.

The chain uses TRBV5-1 and TRBJ2-2; 9 bases line up with TRBD1. The CDR3 is 16 residues long. Per germline, CDR1 SGHRS and CDR2 YFSETQ. After removal of 4 bases from V and 6 bases from J, the junction contained 10 bases not matched to a gene. The CDR3 nucleotides read TGCGCCAGCAGCCCCCTAAACAGGGGGCGCGCCGGGGAGCTGTTTTTT. Translated: CASSPLNRGRAGELFF.

The chain couples TRBV11-2 to TRBJ2-7; 11 positions agree with TRBD2. V trimming: 3 bases; J trimming: 2 bases; junction bases outside the gene matches: 0. CDR1 and CDR2 (germline): SGHAT, FQNNGV. The CDR3 consists of 14 residues. CDR3 in amino acids: CASSLTSGTYEQYF. CDR3 nucleotides: TGTGCCAGCAGCTTGACTAGCGGGACCTACGAGCAGTACTTC.

This chain uses TRBV6-6 with TRBJ2-5; D gene ambiguous. From germline, CDR1 is MNHNY and CDR2 SVGAGI (reference sequence). CDR3 size: 14 residues. The V end was cut by 2 bases, the J end by 5 bases, with 12 bases between. This chain's CDR3 is CASSYGSSRETQYF. The DNA of the CDR3 is TGTGCCAGCAGTTACGGCTCCTCGCGGGAGACCCAGTACTTC.

Note on this clone: At one of its ends the junction is not consistent with the germline gene, which may arise from a read error. The chain links TRBV7-2 to TRBJ2-7, with 10 bases matching TRBD2. Germline CDR1 and CDR2: SGHTA and FQGNSA. The CDR3 totals 15 residues. The CDR3 coding sequence is TGTGCCAGCAGCGTAGCCGGGACTAGCGTCTACGAGCAGTACTTC. Protein product: CASSVAGTSVYEQYF.

V is TRBV5-1 and J is TRBJ1-1, with 10 positions matching TRBD1. The germline CDR1 and CDR2 sequences are SGHRS and YFSETQ. Trimming took 1 base from V and 2 from J; bases not matched to a gene: 8. This CDR3 contains 17 residues. The CDR3 sequence: CASSLTGTGVFNTEAFF. The CDR3 DNA is TGCGCCAGCAGCTTGACCGGGACAGGGGTATTCAACACTGAAGCTTTCTTT.

J is TRBJ2-7 and V is TRBV14; tentatively, D is TRBD1 (6 bases). Germline CDR1 is SGHDN and CDR2 is FVKESK. The CDR3 runs to 14 residues. Trimming stripped 4 bases from V and 0 bases from J, with 10 bases between. The CDR3 spells CASSPGTFSYEQYF. In nucleotides, the CDR3 is TGTGCCAGCAGCCCGGGGACATTCTCCTACGAGCAGTACTTC.

The gene calls are TRBV28 and TRBJ1-2; 7 nucleotides line up with TRBD1. Germline V gene sequence: CDR1 MDHEN, CDR2 SYDVKM. The CDR3 extends over 15 amino acids. Unmatched junction bases numbered 11, after V lost 6 bases and J lost 4 bases. The CDR3: CASSPPGTASYGYTF. Here the CDR3 DNA reads TGTGCCAGCAGCCCACCCGGGACAGCCTCCTATGGCTACACCTTC.

This chain joins TRBV5-6 and TRBJ1-2; unclear D gene. The CDR3 runs 12 residues. Germline V gives CDR1 SGHDT, CDR2 YYEEEE. Trimming removed 2 bases at V and 3 bases at J, with 5 bases between. The CDR3 loop is CASSFSDYGYTF. In nucleotides, the CDR3 is TGTGCCAGCAGCTTCTCGGACTATGGCTACACCTTC.

This chain links TRBV11-2 with TRBJ1-2, with 9 bases that match TRBD1. CDR3 size: 14 residues. The V gene's germline CDR1 is SGHAT and CDR2 FQNNGV. The ends lost 5 bases at V and 7 bases at J; junction bases unmatched: 8. For the CDR3, the DNA is TGTGCCAGCAGCCCCTCACAGGGGGCAAGTGGCTACACCTTC. It translates to CASSPSQGASGYTF.